The 29 T cell receptor beta chains presented below share a single source sample, sequenced in a study of CD8 T cells in Susac syndrome. A quantity of roughly 0.5 to 1 ug RNA underwent reverse transcription using random hexamers. TCRdb fed the immunoSEQ multiplex PCR reads into MiXCR, producing one record per CDR3 protein. The table includes about 200,000 distinct CDR3 sequences, about 95% detected once. Material: CD4+ T cells from PBMCs. The source is a human donor with multiple sclerosis.

The chain joins TRBV24-1 to TRBJ2-1, with D perhaps matching TRBD2 (6 bases). The V end was cut by 5 bases, the J end by 10 bases, with 20 bases between. Germline CDR1 is KGHDR and CDR2 is SFDVKD. This CDR3 is built from 15 residues. CDR3 sequence reads: CATSGGTALGEEQFF. The CDR3 region has the DNA TGTGCCACCAGTGGCGGGACGGCCCTTGGAGAGGAGCAGTTCTTC.

The chain uses TRBV19 and TRBJ1-1; D uncertain. This CDR3 spans 11 amino acids. V was trimmed by 2 bases and J by 7 bases, leaving 5 bases between them. From germline, CDR1 is LNHDA and CDR2 SQIVND (reference sequence). The CDR3: CASSIFSEAFF. CDR3 nucleotides: TGTGCCAGTAGTATATTCAGTGAAGCTTTCTTT.

CDR3 residues: CAWSTRSGWRENSYEQYF. CDR3 DNA sequence: TGTGCCTGGAGTACGAGGTCCGGGTGGAGGGAAAACTCCTACGAGCAGTACTTC. This chain connects TRBV30 to TRBJ2-7; D is possibly TRBD2 (6 bases). This CDR3 contains 18 residues. Deletions cut 2 bases from V and 0 bases from J, with 23 bases between. In germline, CDR1 is GTSNPN, CDR2 SVGIG (reference sequence).

The rearrangement joins TRBV5-1 to TRBJ2-3; TRBD1 aligns across 7 bases. Trimming cost V 4 bases and J 2 bases; bases outside gene matches: 10. The V gene's germline CDR1 is SGHRS and CDR2 YFSETQ. The CDR3 sequence is 16 residues long. CDR3 amino acids: CASSPYRGVDTDTQYF. In DNA form, the CDR3 reads TGCGCCAGCAGCCCCTACAGGGGCGTGGACACAGATACGCAGTATTTT.

The chain carries TRBV9 and TRBJ2-7, with no clear D. The CDR3 is 14 residues long. The V gene lost 0 bases and the J gene lost 2 bases, with 9 bases spanning the gap. Germline lookup yields CDR1 SGDLS and CDR2 YYNGEE. In nucleotides, the CDR3 is TGTGCCAGCAGCGTAGGGCCAGACCCCTACGAGCAGTACTTC. Protein sequence: CASSVGPDPYEQYF.

This clonotype was found once. The V gene is TRBV20-1, the J gene TRBJ2-3; possible D gene TRBD2, 6 bases. The CDR3 runs 14 residues. Trimming removed 5 bases from V and 6 bases from J, with 18 bases in between. Germline CDR1 reads DFQATT; CDR2 reads SNEGSKA (reference sequence). The CDR3 nucleotides are TGCAGTGCTTATAACCTGGAGGGGACCGATACGCAGTATTTT. Translating gives CSAYNLEGTDTQYF.

This clonotype was recorded once. V gene TRBV25-1 combines with J gene TRBJ2-2, with 7 bases lining up with TRBD1. The CDR3 covers 14 residues. V was clipped by 8 bases and J by 7 bases; unmatched bases: 10. Germline CDR1 and CDR2: MGHDK and SYGVNS. CDR3 DNA sequence: TGTGCCAGCGGTACTAAGGGGGCCCACGGGGAGCTGTTTTTT. It encodes CASGTKGAHGELFF.

The gene calls are TRBV3-1 and TRBJ2-3; D unresolved. There are 16 residues in the CDR3. CDR1 and CDR2 (germline): LGHDT, YNNKEL (reference sequence). V shed 6 bases and J shed 1 base, with 17 bases lying between them. The DNA of the CDR3 is TGTGCCAGCAGGCGTAATCCGGGCGCTGGCACAGATACGCAGTATTTT. Translation: CASRRNPGAGTDTQYF.

This clonotype turned up a few times. The V call is TRBV27, the J call TRBJ2-3; D is undetermined. The germline V gene has CDR1 MNHEY and CDR2 SMNVEV (reference sequence). The CDR3 runs 11 residues. The ends were cut back, 4 bases at V and 5 bases at J, with 4 bases in the middle. CDR3 sequence reads: CASSSRDTQYF. The CDR3, as DNA: TGTGCCAGCAGTTCAAGAGATACGCAGTATTTT.

The chain carries TRBV27 and TRBJ2-1, with D perhaps TRBD1 or TRBD2 (5 bases each). CDR1 is MNHEY, CDR2 SMNVEV, per germline (reference sequence). The CDR3 length is 15 residues. V lost 6 bases and J lost 5, with 17 bases in between. For the CDR3, the DNA is TGTGCCAGCAGCTATCACCGGGACCTTAACAATGAGCAGTTCTTC. It codes for CASSYHRDLNNEQFF.

The rearrangement links TRBV20-1 to TRBJ2-7; possible D gene TRBD1, 5 bases. The V and J ends lost 3 bases and 4 bases respectively, with 10 bases between them. Germline V lookup: CDR1 DFQATT, CDR2 SNEGSKA (reference sequence). The CDR3 is made up of 12 amino acids. For the CDR3, the DNA is TGCAGTGCTAGTCAGGGCCGGTACGAGCAGTACTTC. This translates into CSASQGRYEQYF.

This sequence joins TRBV25-1 and TRBJ2-1; maybe TRBD2 (5 bases). Looked up from germline, CDR1 is MGHDK and CDR2 is SYGVNS. There are 18 residues in the CDR3. The ends were cut back, 11 bases at V and 7 bases at J, with 33 bases in the middle. The CDR3 loop is CASELGRGPFKKNNEQFF. For the CDR3, the DNA is TGTGCCTCTGAACTGGGCAGAGGGCCCTTCAAAAAAAATAATGAGCAGTTCTTC. The variable domain in full, completed from reference TRBV25-1 and TRBJ2-1, reads EADIYQTPRYLVIGTGKKITLECSQTMGHDKMYWYQQDPGMELHLIHYSYGVNSTEKGDLSSESTVSRIRTEHFPLTLESARPSHTSQYLCASELGRGPFKKNNEQFFGPGTRLTVL.

The genes are TRBV5-1 and TRBJ2-3, with 8 bases aligning to TRBD2. With 4 bases clipped from V and 5 bases from J, the junction kept 6 bases outside the gene matches. From germline, CDR1 is SGHRS and CDR2 YFSETQ. The CDR3 has 14 residues. The CDR3 sequence is CASSLAGGKDTQYF. In DNA, the CDR3 is TGCGCCAGCAGCCTGGCGGGGGGCAAAGATACGCAGTATTTT.

J is TRBJ2-1 and V is TRBV9; 10 bases fit TRBD2. Per the germline V gene, CDR1 is SGDLS and CDR2 is YYNGEE. The CDR3 totals 14 residues. With V trimmed by 1 base and J by 5 bases, 0 bases remained unmatched. CDR3 sequence reads: CASSVTSGNNEQFF. The CDR3, as DNA: TGTGCCAGCAGCGTAACTAGCGGGAACAATGAGCAGTTCTTC.

The chain combines TRBV19 with TRBJ2-7; a weak D match, TRBD2 (5 bases). Germline V gives CDR1 LNHDA, CDR2 SQIVND (reference sequence). Trimming took 5 bases from V and 3 from J, leaving 11 bases between them. The CDR3 runs 13 residues. Here the CDR3 reads CASSATTNYEQYF. The CDR3 DNA is TGTGCCAGTAGTGCGACTACTAACTACGAGCAGTACTTC.

The chain employs TRBV11-2 and TRBJ2-7; D not certain. Trimming cost V 3 bases and J 3 bases, with 9 bases left between them. Looked up from germline, CDR1 is SGHAT and CDR2 is FQNNGV. CDR3 length equals 13 residues. The CDR3 nucleotides are TGTGCCAGCAGCTTCGGACGGCGCTACGAGCAGTACTTC. It specifies CASSFGRRYEQYF.

The chain uses TRBV15 and TRBJ1-2; D is perhaps TRBD1 (5 bases). CDR3 length: 13 residues. Trimming took 5 bases from V and 6 from J, leaving 13 bases between them. Germline V gene data show CDR1 as LNHNV and CDR2 as YYDKDF (reference sequence). This CDR3 reads CATSPRAGNGYTF. The CDR3 DNA is TGTGCCACCAGCCCGCGGGCAGGGAATGGCTACACCTTC.

This chain connects TRBV3-1 to TRBJ2-1; D may be TRBD1 (6 bases). Germline V lookup: CDR1 LGHDT, CDR2 YNNKEL (reference sequence). The CDR3 sequence is 13 residues long. V was pared by 2 bases and J by 7 bases, with 9 bases between. The DNA for the CDR3 is TGTGCCAGCAGCCAAATGAGGGGGAATGAGCAGTTCTTC. It translates to CASSQMRGNEQFF.

V and J are TRBV24-1 and TRBJ2-3; the match to TRBD2 covers 7 bases. The CDR3 loop spans 13 amino acids. Looked up from germline, CDR1 is KGHDR and CDR2 is SFDVKD. V gave up 3 bases and J gave up 8 bases; unmatched junction bases: 4. The CDR3 is CATSDRGRGTQYF. CDR3 sequence (DNA): TGTGCCACCAGTGATCGAGGGAGGGGTACGCAGTATTTT.

The chain couples TRBV9 to TRBJ2-5, with D perhaps assigned TRBD1 or TRBD2 (5 bases each). This CDR3 is built from 15 residues. Germline V gene lookup returns CDR1 SGDLS and CDR2 YYNGEE. V gave up 4 bases and J gave up 5 bases, with 18 bases separating them. CDR3 residues: CASSPRDGWLETQYF. CDR3 coding DNA: TGTGCCAGCAGCCCCCGGGACGGGTGGTTGGAGACCCAGTACTTC.

The V call is TRBV20-1, the J call TRBJ2-7; no reliable D call. The V end lost 4 bases, the J end lost 1 base, and 14 bases lay between the germline ends. Germline lookup yields CDR1 DFQATT and CDR2 SNEGSKA (reference sequence). The CDR3 contains 14 residues. CDR3 sequence reads: CSANFGGKSYEQYF. CDR3 sequence (DNA): TGCAGTGCTAACTTTGGCGGCAAGTCCTACGAGCAGTACTTC.

The chain links TRBV20-1 to TRBJ2-3; D is unresolved. The germline V and J ends were trimmed by 7 bases and 0 bases, with 14 bases remaining between them. The germline gives CDR1 DFQATT, CDR2 SNEGSKA (reference sequence). This CDR3 has 14 amino acids. This CDR3 reads CSVRRSRSTDTQYF. In nucleotides, the CDR3 is TGCAGTGTTAGGCGGAGCCGTAGCACAGATACGCAGTATTTT.

The J gene is TRBJ2-7, the V gene TRBV20-1; 9 bases agree with TRBD2. Trimming took 8 bases from V and 3 from J; bases not matched to a gene: 5. Germline V CDR1 and CDR2: DFQATT, SNEGSKA (reference sequence). The CDR3 spans 12 residues. Written as DNA, the CDR3 is TGCAGTTGTAGCGGGAGTCGCTACGAGCAGTACTTC. Amino acids: CSCSGSRYEQYF.

V is TRBV24-1 and J is TRBJ2-1, with TRBD2 matching over 10 bases. The CDR3 is 17 amino acids. CDR1 is KGHDR and CDR2 is SFDVKD in the germline V gene. Trimming cost V 4 bases and J 1 base; bases outside gene matches: 6. In DNA form, the CDR3 reads TGTGCCACCAGTGAGGCTAGCGGGAGAGGTTCCTACAATGAGCAGTTCTTC. Its protein is CATSEASGRGSYNEQFF.

The chain employs TRBV9 and TRBJ2-7; the D is unclear. The germline CDR1 and CDR2 sequences are SGDLS and YYNGEE. V was clipped by 0 bases and J by 4 bases, with 8 bases between them. This CDR3 is 13 amino acids long. CDR3: CASSVGPAYEQYF. The CDR3 bases are TGTGCCAGCAGCGTAGGGCCAGCTTACGAGCAGTACTTC.

The chain joins TRBV20-1 to TRBJ2-7, with TRBD2 matching over 7 bases. Germline V gives CDR1 DFQATT, CDR2 SNEGSKA (reference sequence). Losses at the gene ends were 4 bases for V and 6 bases for J; bases not matched to a gene: 6. The CDR3 loop spans 12 amino acids. CDR3 in DNA: TGCAGTGCTACCAGCGGGGTCTCCGAGCAGTACTTC. This translates into CSATSGVSEQYF.

This chain joins TRBV9 and TRBJ2-7, with 10 bases fitting TRBD2. The CDR3 contains 15 residues. Germline values: CDR1 SGDLS, CDR2 YYNGEE. V was pared by 0 bases and J by 5 bases, with 5 bases of the junction left unmatched. CDR3 coding DNA: TGTGCCAGCAGCGTAGGAGGGACTAGCGTCCACGAGCAGTACTTC. Amino acids: CASSVGGTSVHEQYF. The complete variable domain, with remaining parts taken from reference TRBV9 and TRBJ2-7, reads DSGVTQTPKHLITATGQRVTLRCSPRSGDLSVYWYQQSLDQGLQFLIQYYNGEERAKGNILERFSAQQFPDLHSELNLSSLELGDSALYFCASSVGGTSVHEQYFGPGTRLTVT.

The chain recombines TRBV20-1 with TRBJ1-5; 8 positions match TRBD1. This CDR3 is 16 amino acids long. V trimming: 3 bases; J trimming: 3 bases; junction bases outside the gene matches: 10. Germline CDR1 is DFQATT and CDR2 is SNEGSKA (reference sequence). The CDR3 spells CSARYGQGRDNQPQHF. CDR3 DNA: TGCAGTGCTAGGTATGGACAGGGTAGGGACAATCAGCCCCAGCATTTT.

The chain has TRBV19 and TRBJ2-5; maybe TRBD2 (5 bases). CDR1 is LNHDA and CDR2 is SQIVND in the germline V gene (reference sequence). Trimming removed 3 bases from V and 7 bases from J, with 9 bases in between. CDR3 length: 12 residues. The chain's CDR3 is CASSIAGGTQYF. The CDR3 bases are TGTGCCAGTAGTATCGCAGGAGGGACCCAGTACTTC.